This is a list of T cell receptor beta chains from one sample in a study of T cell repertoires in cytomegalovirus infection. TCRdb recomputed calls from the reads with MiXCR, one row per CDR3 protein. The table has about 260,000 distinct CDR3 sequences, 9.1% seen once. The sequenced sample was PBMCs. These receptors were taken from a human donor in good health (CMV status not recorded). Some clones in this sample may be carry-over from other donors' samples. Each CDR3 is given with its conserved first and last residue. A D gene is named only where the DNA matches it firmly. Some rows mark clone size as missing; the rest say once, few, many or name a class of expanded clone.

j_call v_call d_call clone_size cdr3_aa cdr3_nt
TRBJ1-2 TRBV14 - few CASSPQAGASGYTF TGTGCCAGCAGCCCACAAGCAGGGGCAAGTGGCTACACCTTC
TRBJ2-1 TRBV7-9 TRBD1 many CASSLLDRDKFF TGTGCCAGCAGCCTACTGGACAGGGATAAGTTCTTC
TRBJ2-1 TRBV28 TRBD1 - CASSGQGSSSYNEQFF TGTGCCAGCAGTGGACAGGGTTCTAGCTCCTACAATGAGCAGTTCTTC
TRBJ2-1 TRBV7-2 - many CASSLSWQGGQLF TGTGCCAGCAGCTTATCATGGCAGGGGGGCCAGCTCTTC
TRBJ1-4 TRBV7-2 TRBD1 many CASSLGQGNEKLFF TGTGCCAGCAGCTTAGGACAGGGGAATGAAAAACTGTTTTTT
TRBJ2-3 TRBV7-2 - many CASSLMVFSTDTQYF TGTGCCAGCAGCCTTATGGTTTTTAGCACAGATACGCAGTATTTT
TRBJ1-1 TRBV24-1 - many CATSGGAGHSEAFF TGTGCCACCAGCGGAGGCGCGGGGCACTCTGAAGCTTTCTTT
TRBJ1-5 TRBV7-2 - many CASSEQGFQPQHF TGTGCCAGCAGCGAACAGGGTTTTCAGCCCCAGCATTTT
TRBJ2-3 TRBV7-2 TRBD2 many CASRPNLIAGETDTQYF TGTGCCAGCAGGCCAAATTTGATAGCGGGGGAAACAGATACGCAGTATTTT
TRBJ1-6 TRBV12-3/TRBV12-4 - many CASSLAGWGYNSPLHF TGTGCCAGCAGCTTAGCGGGGTGGGGTTATAATTCACCCCTCCACTTT
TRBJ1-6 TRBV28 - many CASSHRTENSPLHF TGTGCCAGCAGCCATCGGACAGAAAATTCACCCCTCCACTTT
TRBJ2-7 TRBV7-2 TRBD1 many CASSLPLLTDRGSSYEQYF TGTGCCAGCAGCTTACCCCTACTAACTGACAGGGGGAGTTCCTACGAGCAGTACTTC
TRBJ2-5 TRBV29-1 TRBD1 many CSARTGNRETQYF TGCAGCGCTAGGACAGGGAATCGAGAGACCCAGTACTTC
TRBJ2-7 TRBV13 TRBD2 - CASSSPPLADDSYEQYF TGTGCCAGCAGCTCGCCCCCCCTAGCGGATGACTCCTACGAGCAGTACTTC
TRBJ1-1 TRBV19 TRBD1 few CASRPGTGGLNTEAFF TGTGCCAGCCGCCCAGGGACAGGGGGGCTGAACACTGAAGCTTTCTTT
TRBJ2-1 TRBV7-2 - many CASSWGSLDVEQFF TGTGCCAGCAGCTGGGGTAGCCTGGACGTGGAGCAGTTCTTC
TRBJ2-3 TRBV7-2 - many CASSPPADTQYF TGTGCCAGCAGCCCACCCGCAGATACGCAGTATTTT
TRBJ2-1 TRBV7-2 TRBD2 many CASSFVPGLGSYNEQFF TGTGCCAGCAGCTTCGTACCGGGACTAGGCTCCTACAATGAGCAGTTCTTC
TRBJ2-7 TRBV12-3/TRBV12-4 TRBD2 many CASSPLGAGGPEKSYEQYF TGTGCCAGCAGTCCTCTGGGCGCGGGAGGGCCGGAAAAATCCTACGAGCAGTACTTC
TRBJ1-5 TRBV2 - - CASSSQQGTREPQHF TGTGCCAGCAGTAGTCAACAGGGAACCAGAGAGCCCCAGCATTTT
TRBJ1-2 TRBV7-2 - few CASSLFIIQGAGYGYTF TGTGCCAGCAGCCTCTTCATAATTCAGGGAGCAGGCTATGGCTACACCTTC
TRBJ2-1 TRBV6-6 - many CASSRDVGQFF TGTGCCAGCAGTCGGGACGTGGGGCAGTTCTTC
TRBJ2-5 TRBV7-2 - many CASSLAGLETQYF TGTGCCAGCAGCTTAGCCGGGCTGGAGACCCAGTACTTC
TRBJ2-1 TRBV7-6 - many CASSLGPGLQKLEQFF TGTGCCAGCAGCTTAGGACCCGGACTGCAGAAATTGGAGCAGTTCTTC
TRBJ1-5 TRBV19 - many CASSIGGNQPQHF TGTGCCAGTAGTATAGGAGGGAATCAGCCCCAGCATTTT
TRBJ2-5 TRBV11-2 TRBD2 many CASSWAGPGGPSRETQYF TGTGCCAGCAGCTGGGCAGGACCGGGAGGGCCGTCAAGAGAGACCCAGTACTTC
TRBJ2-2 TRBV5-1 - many CASSSTGTIVAGELFF TGCGCCAGCAGCTCAACAGGGACAATCGTCGCCGGGGAGCTGTTTTTT
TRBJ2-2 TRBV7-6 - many CASSVPGQTWTGELFF TGTGCCAGCAGCGTCCCGGGACAAACTTGGACCGGGGAGCTGTTTTTT
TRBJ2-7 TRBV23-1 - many CASSHPGGGGPNSYEQYF TGCGCCAGCAGTCACCCCGGAGGGGGAGGGCCCAATTCCTACGAGCAGTACTTC
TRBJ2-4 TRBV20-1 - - CSARIESIQYF TGCAGTGCTAGAATAGAAAGCATTCAGTACTTC
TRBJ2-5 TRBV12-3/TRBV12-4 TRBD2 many CASDRGGGTSETQYF TGTGCCAGCGACCGGGGCGGGGGTACGTCCGAGACCCAGTACTTC
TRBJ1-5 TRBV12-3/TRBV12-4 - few CASSSALRGGGWNF TGTGCCAGCAGTTCGGCGTTGAGGGGAGGAGGATGGAATTTT
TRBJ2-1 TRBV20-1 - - CSAPLGAGSYNEQFF TGCAGTGCTCCCCTAGGGGCAGGCTCTTACAATGAGCAGTTCTTC
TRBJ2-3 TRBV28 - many CASSSNYLAGRTDTQYF TGTGCCAGCAGTTCGAACTACTTGGCGGGACGCACAGATACGCAGTATTTT
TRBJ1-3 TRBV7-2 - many CASSQGDNSGNTIYF TGTGCCAGCAGCCAAGGGGACAACTCTGGAAACACCATATATTTT
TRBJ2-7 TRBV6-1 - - CASSPSGTGLVGYEQYF TGTGCCAGCAGTCCCTCTGGAACAGGGTTGGTCGGCTACGAGCAGTACTTC
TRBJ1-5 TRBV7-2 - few CASSLDRFVGNQPQHF TGTGCCAGCAGCTTAGATCGGTTCGTGGGCAATCAGCCCCAGCATTTT
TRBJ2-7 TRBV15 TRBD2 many CATSSRLAGDSYEQYF TGTGCCACCAGCAGTAGGCTAGCGGGGGACTCCTACGAGCAGTACTTC
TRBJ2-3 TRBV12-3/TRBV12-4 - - CASSLQGSGTDTQYF TGTGCCAGCAGTTTGCAGGGGTCGGGCACAGATACGCAGTATTTT
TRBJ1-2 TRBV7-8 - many CASSLPGRGYTF TGTGCCAGCAGCTTACCCGGTCGTGGCTACACCTTC
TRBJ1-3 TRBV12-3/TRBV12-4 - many CASSLKGGRNTIYF TGTGCCAGCAGTTTAAAGGGGGGCCGAAACACCATATATTTT
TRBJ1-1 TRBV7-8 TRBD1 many CASSLGTGYFVSLYDTEAFF TGTGCCAGCAGCTTGGGGACAGGGTATTTCGTTTCGTTGTACGACACTGAAGCTTTCTTT
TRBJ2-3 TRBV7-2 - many CASSSTPVGGRTDTQYF TGTGCCAGCAGCTCGACCCCGGTGGGTGGCCGCACAGATACGCAGTATTTT
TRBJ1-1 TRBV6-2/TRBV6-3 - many CASRNLGTAGAFF TGTGCCAGCAGAAACCTGGGGACGGCCGGAGCTTTCTTT
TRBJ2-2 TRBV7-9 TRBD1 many CASSPTGGTRTGELFF TGTGCCAGCAGCCCAACAGGGGGCACGCGAACCGGGGAGCTGTTTTTT
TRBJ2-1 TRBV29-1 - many CSAVSRNNEQFF TGCAGCGCTGTCTCGCGGAACAATGAGCAGTTCTTC
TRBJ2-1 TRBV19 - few CASSMGDEQFF TGTGCCAGTAGTATGGGAGATGAGCAGTTCTTC
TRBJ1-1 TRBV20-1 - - CSAKPSMNTEAFF TGCAGTGCCAAGCCATCCATGAACACTGAAGCTTTCTTT